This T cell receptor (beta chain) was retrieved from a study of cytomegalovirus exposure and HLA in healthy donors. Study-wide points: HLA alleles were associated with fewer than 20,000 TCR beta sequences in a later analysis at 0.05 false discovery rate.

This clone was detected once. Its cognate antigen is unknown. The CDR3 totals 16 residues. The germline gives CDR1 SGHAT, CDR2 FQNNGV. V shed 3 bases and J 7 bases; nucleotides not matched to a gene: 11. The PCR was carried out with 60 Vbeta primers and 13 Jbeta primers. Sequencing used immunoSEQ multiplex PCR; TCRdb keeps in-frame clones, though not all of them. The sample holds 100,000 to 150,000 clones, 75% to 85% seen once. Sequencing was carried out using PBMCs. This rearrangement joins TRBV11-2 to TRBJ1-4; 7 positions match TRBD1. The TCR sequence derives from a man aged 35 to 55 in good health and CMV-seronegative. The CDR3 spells CASSFSGGQMAEKLFF. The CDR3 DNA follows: TGTGCCAGCAGCTTTAGTGGGGGACAGATGGCTGAAAAACTGTTTTTT.